This TCR beta chain was sequenced for a study of beta chain features in type 1 diabetes. Sequenced material consisted of expressed TCRB transcripts (all of the isolated RNA was reverse transcribed). TCRdb's table, derived via immunoSEQ multiplex PCR, lists solely in-frame clones and lacks some. This sample yields about 360,000 clones, of which 10% to 15% are seen a single time; 0.017% belongs to the top ten. The sample holds a few counts of this clone. Its cognate antigen is unknown. Study outcomes and limitations: Patients with Type 1 diabetes showed moderately but significantly shorter TCRB CDR3s in all four CD4+ subsets.

CDR1 is SQVTM, CDR2 ANQGSEA, per germline. Trimming left V 5 bases short and J 3 bases short, with 13 bases between. This CDR3 region has 13 residues. The sequence derives from a man between 18 and 35 years old in good health. The sequenced sample consisted of naive CD4+ T cells from blood. The gene calls are TRBV29-1 and TRBJ1-1; D possibly corresponds to TRBD1 (6 bases). CDR3 DNA sequence: TGCAGCGTTCGAACAGGGTGGGACACTGAAGCTTTCTTT. Translating it yields CSVRTGWDTEAFF.